This is a list of T cell receptor beta chains from one sample in a study of siplizumab effects on memory and regulatory T cells. Assay used: immunoSEQ multiplex PCR; TCRdb lists only in-frame clones, some missing. Seen here are more than 70,000 clones, roughly 94% observed once, and the top ten hold under 20%. Sequenced input: CD8+ T cells sorted from blood. Receptors originate from a human donor in good health. The CDR3 runs from the conserved cysteine through the conserved F or W. Each record gives: J gene, D gene, V gene, clone size, CDR3 DNA, CDR3 protein. D genes are given only for firm matches. Clone size is not always given. Where it is, it says once, few, many or a class for expanded clones.

TRBJ2-7,NA,TRBV5-1,NA,TGCGCCAGCAGCTTGGGTCCCGAGCAGTACTTC,CASSLGPEQYF
TRBJ2-2,NA,TRBV9,NA,TGTGCCAGCAGCGCCCCCCCCGGGTGGGACACCGGGGAGCTGTTTTTT,CASSAPPGWDTGELFF
TRBJ2-7,NA,TRBV9,NA,TGTGCCAGCAGCCCCACCAGCGGAGAGGGCTCCTACGAGCAGTACTTC,CASSPTSGEGSYEQYF
TRBJ2-1,NA,TRBV27,NA,TGTGCCAGCAGCTCCCCGGGACACGTTTACAATGAGCAGTTCTTC,CASSSPGHVYNEQFF
TRBJ1-1,NA,TRBV9,NA,TGTGCCAGCAGCGACAGGGTTGGGGACACTGAAGCTTTCTTT,CASSDRVGDTEAFF
TRBJ1-1,NA,TRBV12-5,NA,TGTGCTAGTGGTTTGGCCGTGAACACTGAAGCTTTCTTT,CASGLAVNTEAFF
TRBJ2-1,TRBD2,TRBV2,once,TGTGCCAGCAGTGAAACGGCTGAACTAGCGGGAGGGTTAGAGCAGTTCTTC,CASSETAELAGGLEQFF
TRBJ2-7,TRBD1,TRBV5-1,NA,TGCGCCAGCACATCTGGTCGGGACAGCTACGAGCAGTACTTC,CASTSGRDSYEQYF
TRBJ2-1,NA,TRBV6-5,NA,TGTGCCAGCAGTTACGCCCAGGAGGTGGGGTGGGGTGAGCAGTTCTTC,CASSYAQEVGWGEQFF
TRBJ2-7,NA,TRBV15,NA,TGTGCCACCAGCCCGATTATAGAGGGGTTCCACGAGCAGTACTTC,CATSPIIEGFHEQYF
TRBJ2-3,TRBD2,TRBV7-6,NA,TGTGCCAGCAGCTCACGGTGGACTAGCGAGAGCACAGATACGCAGTATTTT,CASSSRWTSESTDTQYF
TRBJ2-1,NA,TRBV6-5,NA,TGTGCCAGCAGTTACTCGAGGGGGAATGAGCAGTTCTTC,CASSYSRGNEQFF
TRBJ2-3,NA,TRBV23-1,NA,TGCGCCAGCACCCAATCAGGACAGAGCACAGATACGCAGTATTTT,CASTQSGQSTDTQYF
TRBJ2-3,TRBD2,TRBV7-3,NA,TGTGCCAGCAGCTTAAACCCGGGACTAGCGGCAGATACGCAGTATTTT,CASSLNPGLAADTQYF
TRBJ2-7,NA,TRBV5-4,NA,TGTGCCAGCAGCGAGGGGTCCTACGAGCAGTACTTC,CASSEGSYEQYF
TRBJ2-4,NA,TRBV5-6,NA,TGTGCCAGCAGCTTGGAACTAGCCCCGAACCGGGCCAAAAACATTCAGTACTTC,CASSLELAPNRAKNIQYF
TRBJ2-7,NA,TRBV27,NA,TGTGCCAGCAGTTTGGTGCAGGGCTACTACGAGCAGTACTTC,CASSLVQGYYEQYF
TRBJ2-2,NA,TRBV4-1,once,TGCGCCAGCAGCCAGCAACAGGGAACCGGGGAGCTGTTTTTT,CASSQQQGTGELFF
TRBJ2-7,TRBD2,TRBV19,NA,TGTGCCAGTAGTCCATGGACTAGCGGCTCCGAGCAGTACTTC,CASSPWTSGSEQYF
TRBJ1-2,NA,TRBV30,NA,TGTGCCTACCATTTGGGGGGGCTGGGCTACACCTTC,CAYHLGGLGYTF
TRBJ1-4,NA,TRBV27,NA,TGTGCCAGCAGTTTATTAGGTGCAACTAATGAAAAACTGTTTTTT,CASSLLGATNEKLFF
TRBJ2-7,TRBD2,TRBV7-2,NA,TGTGCCAGCAGCTCAACTAGCGGCCCCTCCTACGAGCAGTACTTC,CASSSTSGPSYEQYF
TRBJ2-7,NA,TRBV9,NA,TGTGCCAGCAGCCTTGAATTGGGATCCCACGAGCAGTACTTC,CASSLELGSHEQYF
TRBJ2-7,NA,TRBV27,NA,TGTGCCAGCTCGGCGGGGGCCGGTTTTCGGGAGCAGTACTTC,CASSAGAGFREQYF
TRBJ2-7,TRBD2,TRBV27,NA,TGTGCCAGCAGTTTATTTAGGGGGACTAGCGGGAACCACGAGCAGTACTTC,CASSLFRGTSGNHEQYF
TRBJ2-7,NA,TRBV7-9,NA,TGTGCCAGCAGCCCGCCCCTATCACTAAACTTCTACGAGCAGTACTTC,CASSPPLSLNFYEQYF
TRBJ2-7,NA,TRBV27,NA,TGTGCCAGCAGTTCCGCGCGGCTTTTGGACGAGCAGTACTTC,CASSSARLLDEQYF